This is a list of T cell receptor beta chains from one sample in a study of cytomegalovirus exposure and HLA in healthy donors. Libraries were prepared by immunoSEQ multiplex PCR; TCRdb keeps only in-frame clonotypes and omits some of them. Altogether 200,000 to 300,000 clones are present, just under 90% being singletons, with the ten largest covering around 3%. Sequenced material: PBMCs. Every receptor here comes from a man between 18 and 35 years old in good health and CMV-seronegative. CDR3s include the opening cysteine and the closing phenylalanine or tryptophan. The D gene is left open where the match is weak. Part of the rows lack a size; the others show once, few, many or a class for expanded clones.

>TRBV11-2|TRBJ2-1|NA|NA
TGTGCCAGCAGCTCAAGTGGGGCTAGCTCCTACAATGAGCAGTTCTTC
CASSSSGASSYNEQFF
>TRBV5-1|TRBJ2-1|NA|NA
TGCGCCAGCAAACTGGCGGCCAGCGTCTCCTACAATGAGCAGTTCTTC
CASKLAASVSYNEQFF
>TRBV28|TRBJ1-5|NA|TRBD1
TGTGCCAGTAGTGACAGGGTCAATCAGCCCCAGCATTTT
CASSDRVNQPQHF
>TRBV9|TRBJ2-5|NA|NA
TGTGCCAGCAGCGTAGGCGGCGCTCAAGAGACCCAGTACTTC
CASSVGGAQETQYF
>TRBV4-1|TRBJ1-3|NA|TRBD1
TGCGCCAGCAGTCCAGACAGGGCCGCTGGAAACACCATATATTTT
CASSPDRAAGNTIYF
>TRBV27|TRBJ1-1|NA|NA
TGTGCCAGCAGTCCCCCTGCCAGTGACACTGAAGCTTTCTTT
CASSPPASDTEAFF
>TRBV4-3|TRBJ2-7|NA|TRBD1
TGCGCCAGCAGCATCCGACAGGGGGCCCTACTACTCGAGCAGTACTTC
CASSIRQGALLLEQYF
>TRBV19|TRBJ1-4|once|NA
TGTGCCAGTAGATGGACAGCAACTAATGAAAAACTGTTTTTT
CASRWTATNEKLFF
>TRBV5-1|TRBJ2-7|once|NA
TGCGCCAGCCATAGGGGCTCCGCCGACTCCTACGAGCAGTACTTC
CASHRGSADSYEQYF
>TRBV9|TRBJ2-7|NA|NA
TGTGCCAGCAGCGTAGGGGCGGACTCAACTTCCTACGAGCAGTACTTC
CASSVGADSTSYEQYF
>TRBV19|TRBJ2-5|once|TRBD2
TGTGCCAGTAGTATAGTCGGGGGGGAGACCCAGTACTTC
CASSIVGGETQYF
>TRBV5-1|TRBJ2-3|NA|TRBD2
TGCGCCAGCAGCGAGGGACTAGCGGACTACACAGATACGCAGTATTTT
CASSEGLADYTDTQYF
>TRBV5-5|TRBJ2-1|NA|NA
TGTGCCAGCAGCTTTAGGGGTGAGCAGTTCTTC
CASSFRGEQFF
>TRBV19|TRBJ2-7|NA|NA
TGTGCCACCAGGGGTGGGGGCCGCCCCTACGAGCAGTACTTC
CATRGGGRPYEQYF
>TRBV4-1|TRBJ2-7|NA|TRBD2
TGCGCCAGCAGCGACGGGACTAGCGGCTACGAGCAGTACTTC
CASSDGTSGYEQYF
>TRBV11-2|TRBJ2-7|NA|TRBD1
TGTGCCAGCAGCTTAGGGGGGCTTGGGACAGTAAGCTACGAGCAGTACTTC
CASSLGGLGTVSYEQYF
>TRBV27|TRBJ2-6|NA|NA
TGTGCCAGCTATTCCTCTGGGGCCAACGTCCTGACTTTC
CASYSSGANVLTF
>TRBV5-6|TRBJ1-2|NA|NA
TGTGCCAGCAGCCCCAAGGCCGGAGCTAACTATGGCTACACCTTC
CASSPKAGANYGYTF
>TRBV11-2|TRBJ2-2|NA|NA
TGTGCCAGCAGCCGAGCCGCCACCGGGGAGCTGTTTTTT
CASSRAATGELFF
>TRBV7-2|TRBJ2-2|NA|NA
TGTGCCAGCAGCTGGAGGGTGACCGGGGAGCTGTTTTTT
CASSWRVTGELFF
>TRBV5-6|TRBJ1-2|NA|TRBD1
TGTGCCAGCAGCTATAGGACAGGGGGCCTCCAAGGCTACACCTTC
CASSYRTGGLQGYTF
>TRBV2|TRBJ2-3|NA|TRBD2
TGTGCCAGCAGTGAAATCGGTGTAGGGCTAGCGGGTTCCGGCCGCACAGATACGCAGTATTTT
CASSEIGVGLAGSGRTDTQYF
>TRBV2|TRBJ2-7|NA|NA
TGTGCCAGCGGCAGACTACAAACCTACGAGCAGTACTTC
CASGRLQTYEQYF
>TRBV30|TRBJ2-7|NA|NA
TGTGCCTGGAGTAAATTTCCGACGGGAGACTACGAGCAGTACTTC
CAWSKFPTGDYEQYF
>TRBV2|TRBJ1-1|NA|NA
TGTGCCAGCAGTGAGGCAGGGTCGGTATCAACTGAAGCTTTCTTT
CASSEAGSVSTEAFF
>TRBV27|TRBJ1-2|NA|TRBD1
TGTGCCAGCAGTCCCGGACAGGGTACAATCTATGGCTACACCTTC
CASSPGQGTIYGYTF
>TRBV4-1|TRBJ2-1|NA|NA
TGCGCCAGCAGCCAAGTCCCTGATGAGCAGTTCTTC
CASSQVPDEQFF
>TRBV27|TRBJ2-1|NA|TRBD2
TGTGCCAGCCGACTAGCCCCTTTCAATGAGCAGTTCTTC
CASRLAPFNEQFF
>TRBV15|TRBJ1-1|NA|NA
TGTGCCACCAGCAGAGGCGGGGTGACAGCTGAAGCTTTCTTT
CATSRGGVTAEAFF
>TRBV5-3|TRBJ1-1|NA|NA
TGTGCCCCGTTCCGGACTGAAGCTTTCTTT
CAPFRTEAFF
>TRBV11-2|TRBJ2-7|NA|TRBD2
TGTGCCAGCAGCAGAGGCTCCGGACTAGCGGTCTACGAGCAGTACTTC
CASSRGSGLAVYEQYF
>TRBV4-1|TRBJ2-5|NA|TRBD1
TGCGCCAGCAGCCATGACAGGGTGATGGAAGAGACCCAGTACTTC
CASSHDRVMEETQYF
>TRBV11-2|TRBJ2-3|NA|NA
TGTGCCAGCAGCCAATTAGCCGGGACAGATACGCAGTATTTT
CASSQLAGTDTQYF
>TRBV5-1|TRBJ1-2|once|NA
TGCGCCAGCAGCTTGGGGGGCACCTATGGCTACACCTTC
CASSLGGTYGYTF
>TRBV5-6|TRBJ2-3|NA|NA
TGTGCCAGCAGCTTGGGCGTTATTGCGGCGGATACGCAGTATTTT
CASSLGVIAADTQYF
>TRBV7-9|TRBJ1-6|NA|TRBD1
TGTGCCAGCAGCCTAGTGACAGGGGGTCGCAATTCACCCCTCCACTTT
CASSLVTGGRNSPLHF
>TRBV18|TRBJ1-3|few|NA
TGTGCCAGCTCTCCAGGGAGCCCTGGAAACACCATATATTTT
CASSPGSPGNTIYF
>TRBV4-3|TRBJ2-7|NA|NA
TGCGCCAGCAGCCAAAAGGGGCGCTCCTACGAGCAGTACTTC
CASSQKGRSYEQYF
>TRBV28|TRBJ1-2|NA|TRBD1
TGTGCCAGCAGTCAAGGGACAGGGGGGAACTATGGCTACACCTTC
CASSQGTGGNYGYTF
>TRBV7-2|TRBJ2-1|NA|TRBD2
TGTGCCAGCAGCACCCAGCCACTAGCGGGGGCTAATGAGCAGTTCTTC
CASSTQPLAGANEQFF
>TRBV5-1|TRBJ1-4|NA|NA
TGCGCCAGCAGCTTTTATCCTACTAATGAAAAACTGTTTTTT
CASSFYPTNEKLFF
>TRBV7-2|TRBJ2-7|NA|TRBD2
TGTGCCAGCAGCTTAGAGGTGGGAGGGAACTACGAGCAGTACTTC
CASSLEVGGNYEQYF
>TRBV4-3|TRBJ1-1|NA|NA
TGCGCCAGCAGCCCGGGGGTGGTGGACACTGAAGCTTTCTTT
CASSPGVVDTEAFF
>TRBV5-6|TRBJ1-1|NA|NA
TGTGCCAGCACCACTTACCGGGGAGTTGGGATAACTGAAGCTTTCTTT
CASTTYRGVGITEAFF
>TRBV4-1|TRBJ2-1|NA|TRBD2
TGCGCCAGCAGCCACCCTTCGCCGGGACTAGCCCGGTCCTACAATGAGCAGTTCTTC
CASSHPSPGLARSYNEQFF
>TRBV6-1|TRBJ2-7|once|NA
TGTGCCAGCAGTGAACGCAGGGTGTACGAGCAGTACTTC
CASSERRVYEQYF
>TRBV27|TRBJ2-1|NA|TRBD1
TGTGCCAGCAGTAAAAACAGGGGCAATGAGCAGTTCTTC
CASSKNRGNEQFF
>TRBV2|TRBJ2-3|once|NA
TGTGCCAGCCCCGATGAAAAGGCCGTAGCGTCTACAGATACGCAGTATTTT
CASPDEKAVASTDTQYF